This T cell receptor beta chain was retrieved from a study of CD4 T cells in relation to SARS-CoV-2 and coronaviruses. Across the whole study: TCR beta CDR3s were sequenced after roughly nine-day antigen culture of PBMCs.

Unexposed donor CD4+ T cells date from 2011-2018, before the COVID-19 pandemic. After about 10 days of culture, CD4+ T cells were isolated. Roughly 2 million PBMCs per well were cultured with about 9.8 IU/ml IL-2. Germline assignment: CDR1 SGDLS and CDR2 YYNGEE. The CDR3 runs 17 residues. The V end lost 4 bases, the J end lost 0 bases, and 20 bases lay between the germline ends. Turning to this clone: What it recognizes is unknown.

Study observations and caveats: The cross-reactivity analysis covered only spike protein, not other viral proteins.

Produced via immunoSEQ multiplex PCR; TCRdb's table is partial and in-frame only. Here the sample spans 26,000 or so clones, about four fifths being singletons. This receptor was obtained from a human donor in good health. This sequence joins TRBV9 and TRBJ2-7; D may correspond to TRBD1 or TRBD2 (5 bases each). The sample taken for sequencing was CD4+ T cells from PBMCs, cultured in vitro. The CDR3 sequence: CASSPRGGHKDSYEQYF. The CDR3 DNA sequence: TGTGCCAGCAGCCCCCGAGGAGGACATAAAGACTCCTACGAGCAGTACTTC.